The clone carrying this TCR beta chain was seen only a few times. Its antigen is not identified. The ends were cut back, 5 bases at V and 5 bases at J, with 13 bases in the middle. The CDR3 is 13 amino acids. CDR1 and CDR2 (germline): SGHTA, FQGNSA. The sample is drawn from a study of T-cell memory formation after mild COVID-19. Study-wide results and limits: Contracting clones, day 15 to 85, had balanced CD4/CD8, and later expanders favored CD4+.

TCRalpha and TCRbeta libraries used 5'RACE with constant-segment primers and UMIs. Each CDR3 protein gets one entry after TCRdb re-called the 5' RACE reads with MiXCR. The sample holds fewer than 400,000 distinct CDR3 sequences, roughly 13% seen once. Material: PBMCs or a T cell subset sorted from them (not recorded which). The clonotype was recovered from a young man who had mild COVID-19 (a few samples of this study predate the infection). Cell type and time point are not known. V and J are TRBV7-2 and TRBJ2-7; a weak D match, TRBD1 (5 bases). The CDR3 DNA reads TGTGCCAGCAGCCAACCCCCCAGGGACGAGCAGTACTTC. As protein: CASSQPPRDEQYF.